The TCR beta chain described here comes from a study of neurological immune-mediated disorders. Notes on the study in general: The highest TCR clonal expansion occurred in HTLV-1-associated myelopathy; multiple sclerosis fell below healthy controls. The study found no CDR3 amino acid sequences shared by expanded clones across subjects, suggesting private repertoires in all groups.

Template-switch 5'RACE cDNA synthesis added a 10-nucleotide unique molecular identifier. TCRdb itself ran the 5' RACE reads through MiXCR, one entry per CDR3 protein. The table includes tens of thousands of distinct CDR3 sequences, about 2.3% detected once. It was from 2 million PBMCs stored at -80 C that the unsorted libraries were obtained. In its sample, this clonotype was seen many times. As yet, its antigen is unknown. CDR1 and CDR2 from the germline V gene are SEHNR and FQNEAQ (reference sequence). J was trimmed by 5 bases and V by 5 bases; bases with no gene match: 7. CDR3 length: 14 amino acids.

The TCR was taken from a man aged 50 to 59 with multiple sclerosis. The rearrangement joins TRBV7-9 to TRBJ1-2, with 8 nucleotides matching TRBD1. Sequences were obtained from PBMCs. The chain's CDR3 is CASSNQGAEYGYTF. The CDR3 nucleotides are TGTGCCAGCAGCAATCAGGGGGCGGAATATGGCTACACCTTC.